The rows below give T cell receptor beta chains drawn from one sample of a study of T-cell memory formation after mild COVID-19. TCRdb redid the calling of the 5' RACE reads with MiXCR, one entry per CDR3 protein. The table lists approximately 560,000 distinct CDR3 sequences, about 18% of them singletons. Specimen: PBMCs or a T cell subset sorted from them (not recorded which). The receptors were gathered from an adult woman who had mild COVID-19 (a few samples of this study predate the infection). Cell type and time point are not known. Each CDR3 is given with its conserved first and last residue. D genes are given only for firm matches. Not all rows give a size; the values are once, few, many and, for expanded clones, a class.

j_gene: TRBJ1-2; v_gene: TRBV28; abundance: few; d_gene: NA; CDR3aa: CAIHAGYGYTF; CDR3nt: TGTGCCATCCACGCAGGCTATGGCTACACCTTC
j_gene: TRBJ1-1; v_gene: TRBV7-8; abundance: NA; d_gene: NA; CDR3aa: CASRLGQSLFLNTEAFF; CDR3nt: TGTGCCAGCAGATTAGGACAGTCTTTGTTCCTGAACACTGAAGCTTTCTTT
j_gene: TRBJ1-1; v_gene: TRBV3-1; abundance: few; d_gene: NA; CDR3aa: CASSHAQGNTEAFF; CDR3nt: TGTGCCAGCAGCCACGCCCAGGGGAACACTGAAGCTTTCTTT
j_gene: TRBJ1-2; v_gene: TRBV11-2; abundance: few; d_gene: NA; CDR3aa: CASSLDPGHGYTF; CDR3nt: TGTGCCAGCAGCTTAGATCCAGGGCATGGCTACACCTTC
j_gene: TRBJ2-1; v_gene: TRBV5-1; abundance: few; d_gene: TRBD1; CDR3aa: CASSMGQGGDEQFF; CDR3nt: TGCGCCAGCAGCATGGGACAGGGTGGTGATGAGCAGTTCTTC
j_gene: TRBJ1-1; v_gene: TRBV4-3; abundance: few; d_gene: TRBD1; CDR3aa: CASSQSTGAGTEAFF; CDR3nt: TGCGCCAGCAGCCAGTCTACAGGGGCGGGCACTGAAGCTTTCTTT
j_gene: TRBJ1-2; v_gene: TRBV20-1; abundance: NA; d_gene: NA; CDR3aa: CSARTGTAYGYTF; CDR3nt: TGCAGTGCTAGAACAGGGACGGCGTATGGCTACACCTTC
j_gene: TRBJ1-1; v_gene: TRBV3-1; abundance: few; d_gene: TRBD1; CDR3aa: CASSQAGTGGLDTEAFF; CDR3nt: TGTGCCAGCAGCCAAGCTGGGACAGGGGGCTTGGACACTGAAGCTTTCTTT
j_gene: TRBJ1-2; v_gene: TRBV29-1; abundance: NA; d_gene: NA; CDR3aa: CSDMTGYGYTF; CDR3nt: TGCAGCGATATGACGGGCTATGGCTACACCTTC
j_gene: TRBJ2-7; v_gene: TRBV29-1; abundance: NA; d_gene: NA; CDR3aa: CSVAREHEQYF; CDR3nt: TGCAGCGTTGCCAGGGAACACGAGCAGTACTTC
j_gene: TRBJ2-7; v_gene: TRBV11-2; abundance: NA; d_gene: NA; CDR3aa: CASSLAGMDEQYF; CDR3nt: TGTGCCAGCAGCTTAGCAGGGATGGACGAGCAGTACTTC
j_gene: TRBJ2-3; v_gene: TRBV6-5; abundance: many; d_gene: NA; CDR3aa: CASSLGSLTDTQYF; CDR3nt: TGTGCCAGCAGTCTGGGATCGCTCACAGATACGCAGTATTTT
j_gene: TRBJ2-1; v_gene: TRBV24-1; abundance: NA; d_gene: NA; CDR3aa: CATSDFSGTTYNEQFF; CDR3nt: TGTGCCACCAGTGATTTCAGCGGGACAACCTACAATGAGCAGTTCTTC
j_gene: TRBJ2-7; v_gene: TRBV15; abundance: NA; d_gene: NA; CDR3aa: CATSRDAGGNYEQYF; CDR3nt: TGTGCCACCAGCAGAGATGCGGGCGGGAACTACGAGCAGTACTTC
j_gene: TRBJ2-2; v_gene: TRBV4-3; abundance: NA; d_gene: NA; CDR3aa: CASSQGATNTGELFF; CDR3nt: TGCGCCAGCAGCCAGGGGGCCACGAACACCGGGGAGCTGTTTTTT
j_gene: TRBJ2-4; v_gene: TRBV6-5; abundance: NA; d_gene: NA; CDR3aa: CASSYSRPSSKNIQYF; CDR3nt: TGTGCCAGCAGTTACTCGAGACCCTCTTCCAAAAACATTCAGTACTTC
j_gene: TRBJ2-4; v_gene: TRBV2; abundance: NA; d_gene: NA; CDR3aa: CASSDVFEGGGNIQYF; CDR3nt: TGTGCCAGCAGTGATGTCTTCGAAGGGGGGGGAAACATTCAGTACTTC
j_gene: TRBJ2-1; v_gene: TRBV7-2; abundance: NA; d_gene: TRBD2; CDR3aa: CASNSPVSGGNEQFF; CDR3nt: TGTGCCAGCAATTCACCTGTTAGCGGGGGTAATGAGCAGTTCTTC
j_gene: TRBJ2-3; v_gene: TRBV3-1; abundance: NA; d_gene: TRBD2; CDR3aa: CASSLSGRVGTDTQYF; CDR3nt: TGTGCCAGCAGCCTTAGCGGGAGAGTTGGGACAGATACGCAGTATTTT
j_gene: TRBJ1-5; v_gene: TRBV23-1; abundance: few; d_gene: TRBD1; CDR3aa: CASSWGTGADQPQHF; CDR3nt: TGTGCCAGCAGTTGGGGGACAGGAGCCGATCAGCCCCAGCATTTT
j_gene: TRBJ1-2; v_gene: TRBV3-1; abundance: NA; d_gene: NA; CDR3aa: CASSQAPTLNGYTF; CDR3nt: TGTGCCAGCAGCCAAGCCCCCACCCTGAATGGCTACACCTTC
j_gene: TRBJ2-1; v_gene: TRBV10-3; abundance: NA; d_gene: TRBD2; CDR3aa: CAITRTSDYNEQFF; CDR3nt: TGTGCCATAACCCGGACTAGCGACTACAATGAGCAGTTCTTC
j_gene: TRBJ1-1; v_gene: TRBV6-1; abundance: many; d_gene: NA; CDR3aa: CASNPQVMNTEAFF; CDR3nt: TGTGCCAGCAACCCACAGGTTATGAACACTGAAGCTTTCTTT